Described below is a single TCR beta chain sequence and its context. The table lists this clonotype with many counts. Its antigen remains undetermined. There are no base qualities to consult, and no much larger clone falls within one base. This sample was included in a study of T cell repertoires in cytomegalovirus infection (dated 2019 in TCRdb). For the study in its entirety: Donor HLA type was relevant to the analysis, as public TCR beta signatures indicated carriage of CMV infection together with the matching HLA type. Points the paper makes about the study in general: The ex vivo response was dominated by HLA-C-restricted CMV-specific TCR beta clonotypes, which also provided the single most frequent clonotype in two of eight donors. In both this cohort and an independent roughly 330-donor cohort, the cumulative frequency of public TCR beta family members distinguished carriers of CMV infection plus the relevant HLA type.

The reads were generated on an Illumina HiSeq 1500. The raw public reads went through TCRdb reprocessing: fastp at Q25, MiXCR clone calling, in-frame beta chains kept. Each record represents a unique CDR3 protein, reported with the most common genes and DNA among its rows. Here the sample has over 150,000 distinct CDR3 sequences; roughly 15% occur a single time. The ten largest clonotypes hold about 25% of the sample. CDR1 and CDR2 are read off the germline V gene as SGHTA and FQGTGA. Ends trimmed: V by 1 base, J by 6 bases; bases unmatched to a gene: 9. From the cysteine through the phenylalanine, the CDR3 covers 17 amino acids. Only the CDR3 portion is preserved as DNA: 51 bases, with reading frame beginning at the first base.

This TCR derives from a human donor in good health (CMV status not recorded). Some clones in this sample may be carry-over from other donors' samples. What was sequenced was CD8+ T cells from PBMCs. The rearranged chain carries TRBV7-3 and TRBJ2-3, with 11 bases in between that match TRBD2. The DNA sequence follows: TGTGCCAGCAGCTTAAATCCTAGCGGGGGGCCAGCGGATACGCAGTATTTT. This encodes CASSLNPSGGPADTQYF.